One sample yielded the 27 T cell receptor beta chains listed below, sequenced in a study of blood T cell repertoires in COVID-19. Repertoires were generated with immunoSEQ multiplex PCR, while TCRdb's copy carries only in-frame clones and drops some. Of 250,000 to 350,000 clones in the sample, around 85% were seen once. The sequencing input was peripheral blood. These receptor sequences come from a human donor with COVID-19, enrolled during active disease. The donor label of this sample is uncertain.

The chain uses TRBV28 and TRBJ1-2; D is undetermined. Trimming removed 7 bases at V and 4 bases at J, with 16 bases between. Germline values: CDR1 MDHEN, CDR2 SYDVKM. CDR3 length equals 14 residues. The DNA of the CDR3 is TGTGCCAGCACTACGGGCCCGGGAACCTATGGCTACACCTTC. This translates into CASTTGPGTYGYTF.

The chain links TRBV20-1 to TRBJ1-1; 7 bases line up with TRBD1. The CDR3 sequence is 14 residues long. V gave up 3 bases and J gave up 4 bases; unmatched junction bases: 8. Germline-derived CDR1 and CDR2 are DFQATT and SNEGSKA (reference sequence). The CDR3 DNA reads as TGCAGTGCTAGTCCCCCAGGGGGGCTCACTGAAGCTTTCTTT. Translated: CSASPPGGLTEAFF.

The chain links TRBV3-1 (or the pseudogene TRBV3-2) to TRBJ2-4; the D is unclear. The V gene's germline CDR1 is LGHDT and CDR2 YNNKEL (reference sequence). Trimming pared 4 bases from V and 5 bases from J, leaving 12 bases between. There are 14 residues in the CDR3. The CDR3, as DNA: TGTGCCAGCAGCCCCTTGGCCGAGGAAAACATTCAGTACTTC. This translates into CASSPLAEENIQYF.

The chain combines TRBV28 with TRBJ1-4, with D possibly being TRBD1 (6 bases). The CDR3 is 15 amino acids. CDR1 is MDHEN, CDR2 SYDVKM, per germline. The V end lost 7 bases, the J end lost 5 bases, and 17 bases lay between the germline ends. The CDR3 bases are TGTGCCAGCACCCCTCGGGGGGCGGGGAATGAAAAACTGTTTTTT. It translates to CASTPRGAGNEKLFF.

The genes are TRBV9 and TRBJ2-5, with a weak D call TRBD1 (5 bases). Germline CDR1 is SGDLS and CDR2 is YYNGEE. This CDR3 is built from 14 residues. Trimming cost V 2 bases and J 2 bases, with 10 bases left between them. This CDR3 reads CASSVGPMQETQYF. The CDR3, as DNA: TGTGCCAGCAGCGTGGGGCCGATGCAAGAGACCCAGTACTTC.

The CDR3 nucleotides read TGTGCCAGCAGCCAGGGCGAGGGTATAGGCGAAAAACTGTTTTTT. This codes for CASSQGEGIGEKLFF. The rearrangement links TRBV3-1 (or the pseudogene TRBV3-2) to TRBJ1-4; D not resolved. The CDR3 has 15 amino acids. V lost 3 bases and J lost 8, with 16 bases in between. Germline V lookup: CDR1 LGHDT, CDR2 YNNKEL (reference sequence).

The V call is TRBV28, the J call TRBJ2-5; D possibly corresponds to TRBD2 (5 bases). The CDR3 length is 15 residues. V was pared by 3 bases and J by 2 bases, with 13 bases between. Germline V gives CDR1 MDHEN, CDR2 SYDVKM. The CDR3 region is CASSFQGQRQETQYF. The CDR3 nucleotides are TGTGCCAGCAGTTTCCAAGGCCAGCGGCAAGAGACCCAGTACTTC.

Only a few counts were recorded for this clone. The chain couples TRBV30 to TRBJ2-3; D is unclear. V dropped 1 base and J dropped 0 bases, with 8 bases sitting between them. The CDR3 runs to 14 residues. Germline-derived CDR1 and CDR2 are GTSNPN and SVGIG (reference sequence). The CDR3: CAWSAGFSTDTQYF. The CDR3 coding sequence is TGTGCCTGGAGTGCCGGGTTTAGCACAGATACGCAGTATTTT.

CDR3 sequence (DNA): TGCGCCAGCAGCTTGAATAGCGGGGTTTACGAGCAGTACTTC. Encoded protein: CASSLNSGVYEQYF. The chain is built from TRBV5-1 and TRBJ2-7; TRBD2 matches at 8 bases. Germline-derived CDR1 and CDR2 are SGHRS and YFSETQ. V shed 1 base and J 4 bases; nucleotides not matched to a gene: 4. This CDR3 region has 14 residues.

This clone occurred a few times. The V and J genes are TRBV6-5 and TRBJ2-7; 9 bases are shared with TRBD1. The CDR3 is 15 residues long. Germline assignment: CDR1 MNHEY and CDR2 SVGAGI. The J segment lost 2 bases and the V segment lost 7 bases, leaving 9 bases of the junction unmatched. This CDR3 is CASKRTGEGPYEQYF. In DNA, the CDR3 is TGTGCCAGCAAACGGACAGGGGAGGGACCCTACGAGCAGTACTTC.

The rearrangement uses TRBV6-5 and TRBJ2-7; 12 nucleotides line up with TRBD2. The CDR3 totals 16 residues. Germline loops: CDR1 MNHEY, CDR2 SVGAGI. Unmatched junction bases numbered 0, after V lost 0 bases and J lost 0 bases. In nucleotides, the CDR3 is TGTGCCAGCAGTTACTCGACTAGCGGGAGCTCCTACGAGCAGTACTTC. Translation: CASSYSTSGSSYEQYF.

The chain links TRBV7-2 to TRBJ2-4, with 12 nucleotides matching TRBD1. This CDR3 region has 17 residues. Germline CDR1 reads SGHTA; CDR2 reads FQGNSA. With 5 bases clipped from V and 2 bases from J, the junction kept 7 bases outside the gene matches. The CDR3 is CASSRGTGGASKNIQYF. The CDR3 DNA reads TGTGCCAGCAGCCGGGGGACAGGGGGCGCCTCCAAAAACATTCAGTACTTC.

The chain recombines TRBV4-1 with TRBJ1-1; 10 bases match TRBD1. The V gene end was trimmed by 1 base and the J gene end by 11 bases; junction bases not matched to a gene: 13. The germline gives CDR1 MGHRA, CDR2 YSYEKL. The CDR3 runs 16 residues. The CDR3 spells CASSQGFGTGVEVAFF. The CDR3 coding sequence is TGCGCCAGCAGCCAAGGGTTTGGGACAGGGGTCGAAGTGGCTTTCTTT.

The V call is TRBV19, the J call TRBJ2-2; the match to TRBD2 covers 11 bases. Trimming removed 5 bases from V and 4 bases from J; junction bases left unmatched: 3. Germline V lookup: CDR1 LNHDA, CDR2 SQIVND (reference sequence). This CDR3 has 15 residues. The DNA of the CDR3 is TGTGCCAGTAGTTTGCTAGCGGGGGGCACCGGGGAGCTGTTTTTT. It yields the protein CASSLLAGGTGELFF.

The chain joins TRBV19 to TRBJ2-6, with D possibly matching TRBD1 (6 bases). Trimming shortened V by 3 bases and J by 5 bases, and 8 bases separated the two germline ends. This CDR3 spans 14 amino acids. The germline V gene encodes CDR1 LNHDA and CDR2 SQIVND (reference sequence). The CDR3 protein is CASSIQGRANVLTF. DNA of the CDR3: TGTGCCAGTAGTATTCAGGGGAGGGCCAACGTCCTGACTTTC.

The chain employs TRBV6-6 and TRBJ2-7; 7 nucleotides line up with TRBD1. The trim removed 2 bases at V and 2 bases at J, leaving 6 bases unmatched. The germline CDR1 and CDR2 sequences are MNHNY and SVGAGI (reference sequence). This CDR3 is built from 15 residues. This CDR3 is CASSYPTGTTYEQYF. CDR3 sequence (DNA): TGTGCCAGCAGTTACCCGACAGGGACAACCTACGAGCAGTACTTC.

CDR3 sequence reads: CASSQQGGAYEQYF. In nucleotides, the CDR3 is TGTGCCAGCAGCCAACAGGGAGGCGCCTACGAGCAGTACTTC. This chain connects TRBV3-1 (or the pseudogene TRBV3-2) to TRBJ2-7; D possibly corresponds to TRBD2 (6 bases). The CDR3 is made up of 14 amino acids. Trimming stripped 2 bases from V and 2 bases from J, with 10 bases between. Germline V gene data show CDR1 as LGHDT and CDR2 as YNNKEL (reference sequence).

The J gene is TRBJ2-3, the V gene TRBV15; 9 nucleotides agree with TRBD2. Trimming cost V 4 bases and J 5 bases; bases outside gene matches: 7. The CDR3 is made up of 15 amino acids. Per germline, CDR1 LNHNV and CDR2 YYDKDF (reference sequence). CDR3 DNA sequence: TGTGCCACCAGCACCGCTAGCGGGAAAATAGATACGCAGTATTTT. Its protein product is CATSTASGKIDTQYF.

This sequence joins TRBV7-2 and TRBJ1-1, with D unresolved. The CDR3 is made up of 13 amino acids. The germline V gene has CDR1 SGHTA and CDR2 FQGNSA. V was cut by 6 bases and J by 8 bases, with 16 bases left in between. CDR3 sequence (DNA): TGTGCCAGCAGTCATGACGCCCCCAGGGAAGCTTTCTTT. Translation: CASSHDAPREAFF.

The chain combines TRBV21-1 with TRBJ2-7; the DNA was not used to check the table's D call, TRBD2. TRBV21-1 is shown as a pseudogene. CDR3 size: 18 residues. The CDR3 sequence is CASSGWDLPAGPFYEQYF. The CDR3, as DNA: TGTGCCAGCAGCGGCTGGGACCTCCCAGCGGGCCCCTTCTACGAGCAGTACTTC.

The chain carries TRBV7-9 and TRBJ1-4, with 7 bases aligning to TRBD1. Looked up from germline, CDR1 is SEHNR and CDR2 is FQNEAQ (reference sequence). V lost 3 bases and J lost 7; bases outside the gene matches: 8. The CDR3 sequence is 15 residues long. DNA of the CDR3: TGTGCCAGCAGCTTCCTGCGACAGGGAGGTGAAAAACTGTTTTTT. Translation: CASSFLRQGGEKLFF.

The chain uses TRBV18 and TRBJ2-5; maybe TRBD2 (5 bases). Trimming left V 3 bases short and J 4 bases short, with 15 bases between. The CDR3 has 15 residues. The germline V gene encodes CDR1 KGHSH and CDR2 LQKENI. The CDR3 here is CASSPSGERRETQYF. The CDR3 DNA reads as TGTGCCAGCTCACCCTCCGGGGAGAGGAGAGAGACCCAGTACTTC.

This chain uses TRBV11-1 with TRBJ1-1; D uncertain. Trimming shortened V by 5 bases and J by 1 base, and 11 bases separated the two germline ends. The CDR3 is 14 residues long. Germline V lookup: CDR1 SGHAT, CDR2 FQDESV (reference sequence). CDR3 sequence: CASSRGFRNTEAFF. CDR3 nucleotides: TGTGCCAGCAGCCGAGGGTTTAGGAACACTGAAGCTTTCTTT. Based on the CDR3 plus reference TRBV11-1 and TRBJ1-1, the full variable domain is EAEVAQSPRYKITEKSQAVAFWCDPISGHATLYWYRQILGQGPELLVQFQDESVVDDSQLPKDRFSAERLKGVDSTLKIQPAELGDSAMYLCASSRGFRNTEAFFGQGTRLTVV.

The chain links TRBV9 to TRBJ2-2, with 10 bases fitting TRBD2. This CDR3 is built from 17 residues. CDR1 is SGDLS and CDR2 is YYNGEE in the germline V gene. V lost 2 bases and J lost 4; bases outside the gene matches: 8. For the CDR3, the DNA is TGTGCCAGCAGCGTCGGGACTAGCGTTCGGAGCACCGGGGAGCTGTTTTTT. It specifies CASSVGTSVRSTGELFF. Supplemented by reference TRBV9 and TRBJ2-2, the full variable domain reads DSGVTQTPKHLITATGQRVTLRCSPRSGDLSVYWYQQSLDQGLQFLIQYYNGEERAKGNILERFSAQQFPDLHSELNLSSLELGDSALYFCASSVGTSVRSTGELFFGEGSRLTVL.

Points on this clone: Other DNA sequences from this sample encode an identical CDR3 as well. J is TRBJ1-2 and V is TRBV12-3 or TRBV12-4; 7 bases match TRBD1. The V and J ends lost 5 bases and 3 bases, in that order; junction bases with no gene match: 3. This CDR3 is 13 amino acids long. CDR3 sequence: CASSTDRDYGYTF. CDR3 nucleotide sequence: TGTGCCAGCAGTACTGACAGGGACTATGGCTACACCTTC.

The chain couples TRBV11-2 to TRBJ1-1; tentative D call: TRBD1 (6 bases). V lost 6 bases and J lost 4, with 15 bases in between. The CDR3 has 14 residues. CDR1 is SGHAT, CDR2 FQNNGV, per germline. The CDR3: CASSPTGQSTEAFF. The CDR3 DNA reads TGTGCCAGCAGTCCTACCGGACAGAGCACTGAAGCTTTCTTT.

J is TRBJ1-2 and V is TRBV19; D may be TRBD1 (5 bases). The CDR3 spans 14 residues. Germline V gene data show CDR1 as LNHDA and CDR2 as SQIVND (reference sequence). V lost 6 bases to trimming and J lost 0 bases, with 11 bases between them. The CDR3 DNA reads as TGTGCCAGTAGCCTCGGGGGAGCTAACTATGGCTACACCTTC. It translates to CASSLGGANYGYTF.